This TCR beta chain was observed in a study of blood T cell repertoires in COVID-19. Turning to the study itself: PBMCs, B-cell-depleted T cells, or T cells provided the cDNA or gDNA that made up the material.

Per the original data handling: Using reference gene primer amplification, nucleated cell counts were estimated. Here immunoSEQ multiplex PCR was the method, and the copy in TCRdb shows in-frame clones only, minus some. That table gives V, J and clone size, and the DNA gave D and trimming. This sample has some 140,000 clones, with 83% found just once. A single count supports this clone. After removal of 2 bases from V and 4 bases from J, the junction contained 4 bases not matched to a gene. The CDR3 extends over 16 amino acids. Germline CDR1 and CDR2: MNHEY and SVGAGI. The TCR comes from a woman aged 55-70 years with COVID-19, enrolled during active disease. The J gene is TRBJ2-2, the V gene TRBV6-5, with 10 bases fitting TRBD2. Input material: peripheral blood. The CDR3 sequence: CASSYLAGVGTGELFF. Here the CDR3 DNA reads TGTGCCAGCAGTTACCTAGCGGGAGTCGGCACCGGGGAGCTGTTTTTT.